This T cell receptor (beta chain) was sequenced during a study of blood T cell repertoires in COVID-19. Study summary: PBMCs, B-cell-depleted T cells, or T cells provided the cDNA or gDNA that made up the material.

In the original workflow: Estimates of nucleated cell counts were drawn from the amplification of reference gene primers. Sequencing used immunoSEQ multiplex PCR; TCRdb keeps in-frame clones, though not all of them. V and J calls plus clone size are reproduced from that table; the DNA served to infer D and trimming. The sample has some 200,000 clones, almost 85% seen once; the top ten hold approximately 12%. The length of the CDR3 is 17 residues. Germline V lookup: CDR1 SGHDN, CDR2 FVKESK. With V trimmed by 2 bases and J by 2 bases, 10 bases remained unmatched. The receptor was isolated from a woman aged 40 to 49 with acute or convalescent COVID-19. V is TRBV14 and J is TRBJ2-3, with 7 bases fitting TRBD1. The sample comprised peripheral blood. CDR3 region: CASSQKTGIPTTDTQYF. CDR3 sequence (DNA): TGTGCCAGCAGCCAAAAGACAGGGATCCCCACCACAGATACGCAGTATTTT.